The TCR beta chain under discussion was sequenced for a study of blood T cells in healthy people across ages. Germline loops: CDR1 MNHEY, CDR2 SVGEGT. Trimming took off 10 bases at V and 5 bases at J, with 20 bases between the two ends. The CDR3 is made up of 14 amino acids. A second PCR of 7 to 11 cycles used a sample-barcoded 5' primer and a J-beta primer mix. MiXCR was run by TCRdb on the 5' RACE reads, yielding one entry per CDR3 protein. The sample holds 590,000 or so distinct CDR3 sequences, roughly 30% seen once. The specimen sequenced was blood. The sequence was collected from a woman of 80 years or more in good health. This chain joins TRBV6-2 or TRBV6-3 and TRBJ1-1, with D possibly matching TRBD1 (5 bases). The CDR3 DNA reads as TGTGCCACCTCAGGGTCGGGGCTGGGGACTGAAGCTTTCTTT. Translating gives CATSGSGLGTEAFF.